Presented here are 11 T cell receptor beta chains from one specimen sequenced in a study of T cell repertoires in cytomegalovirus infection. The antigens for these receptors are not known. TCRdb passed the reads through MiXCR, listing each CDR3 protein once. The sample contains some 920,000 distinct CDR3 sequences, approximately 33% of which appear only once. The sequenced sample was cultured CD8+ T cells from PBMCs, obtained from culture after CMV antigen stimulation. These receptors all come from a human donor in good health (CMV status not recorded). Some clones in this sample may be carry-over from other donors' samples.

Many counts were recorded for this clonotype. V usage is TRBV7-6 and J usage is TRBJ2-2; no firm D call. This CDR3 contains 14 residues. Germline V gene lookup returns CDR1 SGHVS and CDR2 FNYEAQ. V lost 2 bases and J 0 bases, leaving 4 bases between the germline ends. CDR3 loop: CASSLFANTGELFF. The CDR3 DNA sequence: TGTGCCAGCAGCTTATTTGCGAACACCGGGGAGCTGTTTTTT.

This rearrangement joins TRBV10-3 to TRBJ2-5; D unclear. Per germline, CDR1 ENHRY and CDR2 SYGVKD. The CDR3 contains 13 residues. V gave up 7 bases and J gave up 2 bases, with 11 bases separating them. CDR3 DNA sequence: TGTGCCATCAAAACAGAGTTACAAGAGACCCAGTACTTC. The encoded protein is CAIKTELQETQYF.

A few counts support this clonotype. The CDR3 is CASILSFGNTEAFF. The CDR3 nucleotides are TGTGCCAGCATCCTCTCCTTTGGGAACACTGAAGCTTTCTTT. The rearrangement uses TRBV27 and TRBJ1-1; D is unresolved. This CDR3 has 14 amino acids. The germline V gene has CDR1 MNHEY and CDR2 SMNVEV (reference sequence). V shed 7 bases and J shed 1 base, with 13 bases lying between them.

The V gene is TRBV7-9, the J gene TRBJ2-7, with a weak D call TRBD1 (6 bases). V was pared by 2 bases and J by 3 bases, with 8 bases between. Germline V gene data show CDR1 as SEHNR and CDR2 as FQNEAQ (reference sequence). The CDR3 has 13 residues. CDR3 amino acids: CASSLSGVYEQYV. The CDR3 nucleotides read TGTGCCAGCAGCTTATCAGGGGTCTACGAGCAGTACGTC.

This chain connects TRBV15 to TRBJ1-1, with D unresolved. The CDR3 is made up of 14 amino acids. The germline gives CDR1 LNHNV, CDR2 YYDKDF (reference sequence). V was clipped by 5 bases and J by 1 base, with 11 bases between them. The CDR3 region is CATSEVNQNTEAFF. The CDR3 DNA reads as TGTGCCACCAGCGAGGTCAACCAGAACACTGAAGCTTTCTTT. Variable domain in full (rest from reference TRBV15 and TRBJ1-1): DAMVIQNPRYQVTQFGKPVTLSCSQTLNHNVMYWYQQKSSQAPKLLFHYYDKDFNNEADTPDNFQSRRPNTSFCFLDIRSPGLGDTAMYLCATSEVNQNTEAFFGQGTRLTVV.

V is TRBV6-1 and J is TRBJ2-3; 9 nucleotides line up with TRBD2. V shed 1 base and J 6 bases; nucleotides not matched to a gene: 2. Germline V lookup: CDR1 MNHNS, CDR2 SASEGT. The CDR3 runs 14 residues. This CDR3 reads CASSEGTSVDTQYF. CDR3 DNA: TGTGCCAGCAGTGAAGGGACTAGCGTGGATACGCAGTATTTT.

The CDR3 reads CASSFHHRPSEIYNEQFF. CDR3 in DNA: TGTGCCAGCAGCTTTCACCACAGGCCATCGGAGATCTACAATGAGCAGTTCTTC. V is TRBV7-9 and J is TRBJ2-1; possible D gene TRBD1, 5 bases. CDR3 length: 18 amino acids. Germline-derived CDR1 and CDR2 are SEHNR and FQNEAQ (reference sequence). The V gene lost 3 bases and the J gene lost 3 bases, with 21 bases spanning the gap.

The chain recombines TRBV19 with TRBJ2-5; possibly TRBD2 for D (6 bases). V gave up 8 bases and J gave up 1 base, with 14 bases separating them. The CDR3 has 14 residues. Germline lookup yields CDR1 LNHDA and CDR2 SQIVND (reference sequence). The CDR3 bases are TGTGCCAGTGGGGAGGACACAGTCCAAGAGACCCAGTACTTC. This encodes CASGEDTVQETQYF.

The chain joins TRBV29-1 to TRBJ2-7, with 8 bases aligning to TRBD1. Germline V CDR1 and CDR2: SQVTM, ANQGSEA. The CDR3 is 13 amino acids. With V trimmed by 4 bases and J by 4 bases, 6 bases remained unmatched. The CDR3 here is CSVGTGTRYEQYF. The DNA of the CDR3 is TGCAGCGTTGGGACAGGGACGAGGTACGAGCAGTACTTC.

The sample holds a few counts of this clonotype. V gene TRBV6-1 combines with J gene TRBJ2-7; D is perhaps TRBD1 (7 bases). Germline CDR1 and CDR2: MNHNS and SASEGT. Deletions cut 8 bases from V and 1 base from J, with 15 bases between. This CDR3 spans 14 amino acids. The CDR3: CASERRGASYEQYF. The CDR3 DNA is TGTGCCAGCGAGCGCAGGGGGGCTTCCTACGAGCAGTACTTC.

This clonotype was counted a few times. The V gene is TRBV27, the J gene TRBJ2-7; 7 nucleotides agree with TRBD1. This CDR3 has 11 amino acids. The V and J ends lost 6 bases and 9 bases, in that order; junction bases with no gene match: 5. The germline V gene encodes CDR1 MNHEY and CDR2 SMNVEV (reference sequence). Written as DNA, the CDR3 is TGTGCCAGCAGGACAGGGAGTGGGCAGTACTTC. It codes for CASRTGSGQYF.